The T cell receptor (beta chain) described here comes from a study of Tregs in tolerant kidney transplant recipients. V was clipped by 5 bases and J by 3 bases; unmatched bases: 3. The CDR3 has 14 residues. Germline V gene data show CDR1 as SNHLY and CDR2 as FYNNEI. With respect to this clone: Its specificity is unknown.

The assay was immunoSEQ multiplex PCR, and TCRdb's table has in-frame clones only and misses some. The table shows about 240,000 clones, with about 86% occurring only once. Thawed PBMCs were FACS-sorted into unstimulated CD4+CD25+CD127- regulatory T cells, CD4+CD25- non-regulatory cells, CD4 and CD8 cells. Study results and limitations: The small number of patients limits these findings pending further validation. Biological reproducibility was not directly addressed in this study.

The sequencing input was CD4+ T cells from blood. The chain employs TRBV2 and TRBJ1-3, with 8 bases that match TRBD1. The source of this sequence is a human donor in good health. The CDR3 DNA is TGTGCCAGCAGTCTTGGGACAGGTGGAAACACCATATATTTT. It encodes CASSLGTGGNTIYF.